This T cell receptor (beta chain) was identified in a study of cytomegalovirus exposure and HLA in healthy donors. Study overall: Unique TCRs numbering some 93 million, obtained from HLA-typed donors, made up an early data release. The study placed roughly four fifths of its roughly 410 genotyped donors in the Caucasian-associated ancestry cluster.

Trimming cost V 3 bases and J 7 bases; bases outside gene matches: 0. The CDR3 covers 12 residues. Germline CDR1 and CDR2: SEHNR and FQNEAQ (reference sequence). Worth noting for this clone: Its antigen is not identified.

Primers included in the PCR were 60 Vbeta and 13 Jbeta primers. The method was immunoSEQ multiplex PCR; TCRdb's version includes in-frame clones alone and lacks a portion of them. The sample consists of around 210,000 clones, around 83% of them appearing once. Study findings and constraints: In a later analysis, the majority of CMV-associated beta chains seemingly showed HLA restriction. The study dropped some indistinguishable V segments, TRBV6-2 and TRBV6-3 among them.

The receptor comes from a girl under 10 years old in good health and CMV-seronegative. This chain uses TRBV7-9 with TRBJ1-3, with TRBD1 matching 7 bases. What was sequenced was PBMCs. The CDR3 sequence: CASSLTGNTIYF. The CDR3 bases are TGTGCCAGCAGCTTGACAGGGAACACCATATATTTT.